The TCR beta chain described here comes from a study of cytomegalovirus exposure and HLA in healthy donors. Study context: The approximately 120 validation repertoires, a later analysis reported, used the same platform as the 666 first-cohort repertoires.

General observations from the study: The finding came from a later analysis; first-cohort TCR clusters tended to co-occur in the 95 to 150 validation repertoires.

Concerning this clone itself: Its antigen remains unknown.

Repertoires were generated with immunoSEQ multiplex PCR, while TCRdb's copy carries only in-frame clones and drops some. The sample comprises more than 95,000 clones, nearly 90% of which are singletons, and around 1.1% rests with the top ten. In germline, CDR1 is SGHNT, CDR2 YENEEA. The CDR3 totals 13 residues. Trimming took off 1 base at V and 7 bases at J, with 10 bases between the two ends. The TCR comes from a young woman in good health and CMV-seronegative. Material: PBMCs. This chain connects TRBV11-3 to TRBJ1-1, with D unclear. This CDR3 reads CASSLGNCIEAFF. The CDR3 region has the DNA TGTGCCAGCAGCTTAGGTAACTGCATTGAAGCTTTCTTT. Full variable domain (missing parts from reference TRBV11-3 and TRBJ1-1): EAGVVQSPRYKIIEKKQPVAFWCNPISGHNTLYWYLQNLGQGPELLIRYENEEAVDDSQLPKDRFSAERLKGVDSTLKIQPAELGDSAVYLCASSLGNCIEAFFGQGTRLTVV.